This T cell receptor beta chain was captured in a study of T cells of healthy individuals. TCRdb re-called the 5' RACE reads with MiXCR, one entry per CDR3 protein. The sample yields about 100,000 distinct CDR3 sequences, under 20% seen once. Germline loops: CDR1 LGHNA, CDR2 YSLEER. V dropped 3 bases and J dropped 5 bases, with 13 bases sitting between them. The CDR3 contains 15 residues. This clonotype was found many times. The V call is TRBV4-3, the J call TRBJ2-2; D gene uncertain. This clonotype was sampled from a human donor in good health. The CDR3 DNA is TGCGCCAGCAGCCAGTCCGAGGCCCTTACCGGGGAGCTGTTTTTT. It yields the protein CASSQSEALTGELFF.